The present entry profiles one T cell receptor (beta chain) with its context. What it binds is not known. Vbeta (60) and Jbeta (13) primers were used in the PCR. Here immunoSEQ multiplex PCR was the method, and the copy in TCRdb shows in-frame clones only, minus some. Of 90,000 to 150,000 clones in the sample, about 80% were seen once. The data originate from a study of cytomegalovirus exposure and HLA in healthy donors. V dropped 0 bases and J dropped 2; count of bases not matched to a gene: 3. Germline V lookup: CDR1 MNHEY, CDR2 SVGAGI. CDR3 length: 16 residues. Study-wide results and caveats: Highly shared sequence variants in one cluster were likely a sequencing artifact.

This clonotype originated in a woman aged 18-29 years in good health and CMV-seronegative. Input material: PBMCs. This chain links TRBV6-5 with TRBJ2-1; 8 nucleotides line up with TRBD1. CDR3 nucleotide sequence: TGTGCCAGCAGTTACTCGACAGGGGAAACCTACAATGAGCAGTTCTTC. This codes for CASSYSTGETYNEQFF.